Below, 2 T cell receptor beta chains from the same sample are listed, as sequenced in a study of blood T cell repertoires in COVID-19. Using immunoSEQ multiplex PCR, the repertoire was profiled, and TCRdb retains in-frame clones only, with some absent. The table lists 120,000 to 150,000 clones, over 80% of them singletons. What was sequenced was peripheral blood. The source is a man aged 45-65 years who had recovered from COVID-19.

The gene calls are TRBV7-2 and TRBJ2-1; D may be TRBD1 (6 bases). From germline, CDR1 is SGHTA and CDR2 FQGNSA. CDR3 length: 14 amino acids. The V gene lost 11 bases and the J gene lost 0 bases, with 14 bases spanning the gap. CDR3 sequence: CASHRASSYNEQFF. CDR3 nucleotides: TGTGCCTCTCACAGGGCAAGCTCCTACAATGAGCAGTTCTTC.

The rearrangement uses TRBV9 and TRBJ1-2, with 9 nucleotides matching TRBD1. CDR1 is SGDLS, CDR2 YYNGEE, per germline. V dropped 4 bases and J dropped 4; count of bases not matched to a gene: 5. The CDR3 runs to 14 residues. The CDR3 protein is CASSFTTGGYGYTF. The CDR3 bases are TGTGCCAGCAGCTTCACGACAGGGGGCTATGGCTACACCTTC.